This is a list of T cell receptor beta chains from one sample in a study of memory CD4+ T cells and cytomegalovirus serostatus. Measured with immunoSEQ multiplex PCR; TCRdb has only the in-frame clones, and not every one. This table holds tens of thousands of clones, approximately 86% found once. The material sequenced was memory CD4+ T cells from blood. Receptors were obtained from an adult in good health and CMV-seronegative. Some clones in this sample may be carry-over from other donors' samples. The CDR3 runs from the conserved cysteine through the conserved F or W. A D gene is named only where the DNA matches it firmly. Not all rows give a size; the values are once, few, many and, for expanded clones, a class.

TGCGCCAGCAGCCCGGATCCCGGGACGGGAGGTGGCTACACCTTC,CASSPDPGTGGGYTF,few,15,TRBV5-1,.,TRBJ1-2
TGTGCCAGCTCACCCAGGGTCACTGTTGACTATGGCTACACCTTC,CASSPRVTVDYGYTF,.,15,TRBV18,.,TRBJ1-2
TGCAGCGTTGGGGGGGGAGGGACTGAAGCTTTCTTT,CSVGGGGTEAFF,.,12,TRBV29-1,.,TRBJ1-1
TGTGCCAGCAGAAATCTTGGGGCAGTGGATGGCTACACCTTC,CASRNLGAVDGYTF,once,14,TRBV9,.,TRBJ1-2
TGTGCCAGCAGCTTAGGCGGGAGGGAGACCCAGTACTTC,CASSLGGRETQYF,.,13,TRBV7-8,TRBD2,TRBJ2-5
TGTGCCAGCAGTTACGGGGGGAACTACAATGAGCAGTTCTTC,CASSYGGNYNEQFF,.,14,TRBV6-6,.,TRBJ2-1
TGCGCCAGCAGCTCGTACTACGAGCAGTACTTC,CASSSYYEQYF,.,11,TRBV5-1,.,TRBJ2-7
TGTGCCAGCAGTGAAAGGGGAACAGATACGCAGTATTTT,CASSERGTDTQYF,.,13,TRBV6-1,.,TRBJ2-3
TGTGCCATCAGTCCTCGGGGGGAGCATCAGCCCCAGCATTTT,CAISPRGEHQPQHF,.,14,TRBV10-3,.,TRBJ1-5
TGTGCCAGCAGGCGGACAGGGGAAGATACGCAGTATTTT,CASRRTGEDTQYF,.,13,TRBV6-5,TRBD1,TRBJ2-3
TGTGCCAGCTGTAGCCGGAGGGGGGACTACGAGCAGTACTTC,CASCSRRGDYEQYF,once,14,TRBV6-5,.,TRBJ2-7
TGTGCCTGGGGGTGGCTGGGCTATGGCTACACCTTC,CAWGWLGYGYTF,.,12,TRBV30,.,TRBJ1-2
TGTGCCAGCTCCCGGGAACAGGTGAACACTGAAGCTTTCTTT,CASSREQVNTEAFF,.,14,TRBV2,.,TRBJ1-1
TGCGCCAGCAGCTTGGGACTATTAAGCTTACTTGGCTACACCTTC,CASSLGLLSLLGYTF,.,15,TRBV5-1,.,TRBJ1-2
TGTGCCAGCAGCACCAAACTAGCCGCTGAGCAGTTCTTC,CASSTKLAAEQFF,.,13,TRBV5-4,.,TRBJ2-1
TGTGCCAGCAGCTTGTACGGGTACCCAACAGACGAGCAGTACTTC,CASSLYGYPTDEQYF,.,15,TRBV5-6,.,TRBJ2-7